Listed below are T cell receptor beta chains from one sample, sequenced in a study of T cells in Graves' hyperthyroidism and ophthalmopathy. TCRdb reprocessed the multiplex PCR reads via MiXCR and lists one record per CDR3 protein. The table lists a few hundred thousand distinct CDR3 sequences, 35% to 55% of them singletons. The sample was peripheral blood or thyroid tissue (not recorded which). These receptors originate from an adult woman with Graves' disease, either hyperthyroidism or ophthalmopathy (not recorded which). Each CDR3 is given with its conserved first and last residue. The D gene is left open where the match is weak. Clone size, where shown, is once, few, many, or a class for clones that have expanded.

j_call v_call clone_size d_call cdr3_aa cdr3_nt
TRBJ2-2 TRBV9 many TRBD2 CASSVAKGLAGVLDTGELFF TGTGCCAGCAGCGTAGCCAAGGGACTAGCGGGGGTTTTGGACACCGGGGAGCTGTTTTTT
TRBJ2-7 TRBV20-1 - TRBD2 CTLAGLKGEQYF TGCACCTTAGCGGGCCTAAAGGGCGAGCAGTACTTC
TRBJ1-2 TRBV11-1 - TRBD1 CASSSGTGSGGYTF TGTGCCAGCAGTTCTGGGACAGGGTCGGGCGGCTACACCTTC
TRBJ1-2 TRBV7-2 - - CASSHNRIYGYTF TGTGCCAGCAGCCATAACAGAATCTATGGCTACACCTTC
TRBJ2-5 TRBV13 many - CASSSHRARETQYF TGTGCCAGCAGCTCCCACAGGGCGAGAGAGACCCAGTACTTC
TRBJ2-7 TRBV30 few - CAWASSGGYEQYF TGTGCCTGGGCCAGTAGCGGCGGTTACGAGCAGTACTTC
TRBJ2-7 TRBV2 - TRBD1 CASSMDRSSYEQYF TGTGCCAGCAGCATGGACAGGAGCTCCTACGAGCAGTACTTC
TRBJ2-2 TRBV10-3 many TRBD2 CAIRKIAGDRTGELFF TGTGCCATCAGGAAAATAGCGGGAGATCGGACCGGGGAGCTGTTTTTT
TRBJ1-2 TRBV6-5 many TRBD1 CASSATGASGYTF TGTGCCAGCAGCGCTACAGGGGCGTCCGGCTACACCTTC
TRBJ1-2 TRBV19 - - CASSTYRDNFHGYTF TGTGCCAGTAGTACCTACCGGGACAACTTCCATGGCTACACCTTC
TRBJ2-5 TRBV7-9 - - CASSHRAGLEETQYF TGTGCCAGCAGCCACCGGGCAGGCTTGGAGGAGACCCAGTACTTC
TRBJ1-4 TRBV7-6 few - CASSTGHGNEKLFF TGTGCCAGCAGCACGGGACACGGTAATGAAAAACTGTTTTTT
TRBJ2-7 TRBV20-1 - - CSARRTRSYEQYF TGCAGTGCTAGACGGACCCGCTCCTACGAGCAGTACTTC
TRBJ2-5 TRBV20-1 - - CSARTQGETQYF TGCAGTGCTAGGACCCAAGGGGAGACCCAGTACTTC
TRBJ1-2 TRBV7-9 - - CASSSSRAYGYTF TGTGCCAGCAGCTCCTCTCGGGCCTATGGCTACACCTTC
TRBJ1-5 TRBV2 - - CASNRVQETQHF TGTGCCAGTAACAGGGTCCAAGAGACCCAGCATTTT
TRBJ1-2 TRBV27 many - CASTSQSQDGYTF TGTGCCAGCACCTCCCAGAGCCAAGACGGCTACACCTTC
TRBJ1-2 TRBV20-1 few - CSAFDSANYGYTF TGCAGTGCATTTGACAGTGCTAACTATGGCTACACCTTC
TRBJ2-7 TRBV5-5 many TRBD2 CASSFRTSTYEQYF TGTGCCAGCAGCTTCCGGACTAGCACCTACGAGCAGTACTTC
TRBJ1-4 TRBV10-3 - - CATDRKTNEKLFF TGTGCCACCGACAGGAAAACTAATGAAAAACTGTTTTTT
TRBJ2-7 TRBV5-1 few - CASSPRPGGSDERYF TGCGCCAGCAGCCCCCGTCCGGGGGGCTCTGACGAGCGGTACTTC
TRBJ1-6 TRBV25-1 - TRBD1 CASSAGGQGGFADSPLHF TGTGCCAGCAGTGCTGGAGGACAGGGCGGCTTCGCGGATTCACCCCTCCACTTT
TRBJ1-4 TRBV13 - TRBD1 CASSDSWDSEKLFF TGTGCCAGCAGTGACTCGTGGGACAGCGAAAAACTGTTTTTT
TRBJ2-5 TRBV7-9 many TRBD2 CASSLDFGGRIGATQYF TGTGCCAGCAGCTTAGATTTTGGCGGGAGAATCGGAGCTACCCAGTACTTC
TRBJ2-6 TRBV2 once - CASTLEGGPGANVLTF TGTGCCAGCACCCTGGAGGGGGGACCTGGGGCCAACGTCCTGACTTTC
TRBJ1-5 TRBV28 many - CASTRTGQPQHF TGTGCCAGCACTAGGACCGGTCAGCCCCAGCATTTT
TRBJ1-4 TRBV7-9 many - CASSLAKTGMGEKLFF TGTGCCAGCAGCTTAGCGAAGACCGGGATGGGGGAAAAACTGTTTTTT
TRBJ2-2 TRBV6-5 few - CASSYSARGLNTGELFF TGTGCCAGCAGTTACTCGGCGCGAGGGTTAAACACCGGGGAGCTGTTTTTT
TRBJ2-2 TRBV5-1 many - CASSLGQGMNTGELFF TGCGCCAGCAGCTTGGGTCAGGGGATGAACACCGGGGAGCTGTTTTTT
TRBJ1-1 TRBV7-6 many - CASSPESPLTEAFF TGTGCCAGCAGCCCTGAGTCTCCCCTCACTGAAGCTTTCTTT
TRBJ1-1 TRBV4-1 many - CASSQVYRLPNTEAFF TGCGCCAGCAGCCAAGTTTATCGACTGCCGAACACTGAAGCTTTCTTT
TRBJ1-1 TRBV7-3 - - CASLGYGTEAFF TGTGCTAGCTTGGGTTATGGGACTGAAGCTTTCTTT
TRBJ1-1 TRBV12-3/TRBV12-4 many - CASSLALHGNTEAFF TGTGCCAGCAGTCTAGCCCTCCACGGGAACACTGAAGCTTTCTTT
TRBJ1-6 TRBV25-1 many - CASSVRDNNSPLHF TGTGCCAGCAGTGTGAGGGACAATAATTCACCCCTCCACTTT
TRBJ2-2 TRBV4-1 many - CASSQVQGGELFF TGCGCCAGCAGCCAAGTCCAGGGCGGGGAGCTGTTTTTT
TRBJ2-7 TRBV7-9 many - CASSFGETYEQYF TGTGCCAGCAGCTTCGGGGAGACCTACGAGCAGTACTTC
TRBJ1-2 TRBV5-1 many - CASRQTGTDIYGYTF TGCGCCAGCAGGCAAACCGGGACGGATATCTATGGCTACACCTTC
TRBJ2-5 TRBV5-8 many TRBD1 CASSPAGQAQETQYF TGTGCCAGCAGCCCTGCCGGACAGGCCCAAGAGACCCAGTACTTC
TRBJ1-2 TRBV20-1 - TRBD1 CSAPDRGGGYGYTF TGCAGTGCTCCGGACAGGGGTGGAGGCTATGGCTACACCTTC
TRBJ2-7 TRBV6-1 - TRBD1 CASISTGTGPYEQYF TGTGCCAGCATTTCTACCGGGACAGGGCCTTACGAGCAGTACTTC
TRBJ2-5 TRBV6-1 few - CASSEGGPETQYF TGTGCCAGCAGTGAAGGGGGTCCAGAGACCCAGTACTTC
TRBJ2-7 TRBV6-5 many TRBD1 CASRSFRDRLSYEQYF TGTGCCAGCAGATCCTTCCGGGACAGGTTGTCATACGAGCAGTACTTC
TRBJ2-7 TRBV12-3/TRBV12-4 many - CASSFRPGVWGEQYF TGTGCCAGCAGTTTCCGTCCGGGAGTTTGGGGTGAGCAGTACTTC
TRBJ2-5 TRBV20-1 - - CSALQETQYF TGCAGTGCTCTCCAAGAGACCCAGTACTTC
TRBJ2-2 TRBV7-9 many - CASSVDTYGELFF TGTGCCAGCAGCGTAGACACGTACGGGGAGCTGTTTTTT
TRBJ2-1 TRBV7-6 few TRBD2 CASSPREGKQFF TGTGCCAGCAGCCCGAGGGAGGGGAAGCAGTTCTTC
TRBJ1-5 TRBV12-3/TRBV12-4 - TRBD1 CASRTGDGSQPQHF TGTGCCAGCAGGACAGGGGATGGTAGCCAGCCCCAGCATTTT
TRBJ1-2 TRBV2 - - CASSDLGANYGYTF TGTGCCAGCAGTGACCTTGGGGCCAACTATGGCTACACCTTC
TRBJ1-3 TRBV12-3/TRBV12-4 - - CASSGRRNTVYF TGTGCCAGCAGTGGGCGCCGAAACACCGTATATTTT
TRBJ2-7 TRBV20-1 many - CSAEIGSSYEQYF TGCAGTGCCGAGATCGGGAGTTCCTACGAGCAGTACTTC
TRBJ2-1 TRBV7-8 - - CASSFRRGRNNEQFF TGTGCCAGCAGCTTTCGGCGGGGAAGGAACAATGAGCAGTTCTTC
TRBJ1-6 TRBV6-6 few TRBD1 CASSPKTGSNSPLHF TGTGCCAGCAGTCCCAAGACAGGGAGTAATTCACCCCTCCACTTT
TRBJ2-5 TRBV2 - - CASRQGLGETQYF TGTGCCAGCAGACAGGGACTGGGGGAGACCCAGTACTTC
TRBJ1-2 TRBV7-3 - - CASSLGGGTYGYTF TGTGCCAGCAGCTTGGGGGGGGGGACCTATGGCTACACCTTC
TRBJ1-1 TRBV20-1 - - CSARETTGPEAFF TGCAGTGCTAGAGAGACTACGGGACCTGAAGCTTTCTTT